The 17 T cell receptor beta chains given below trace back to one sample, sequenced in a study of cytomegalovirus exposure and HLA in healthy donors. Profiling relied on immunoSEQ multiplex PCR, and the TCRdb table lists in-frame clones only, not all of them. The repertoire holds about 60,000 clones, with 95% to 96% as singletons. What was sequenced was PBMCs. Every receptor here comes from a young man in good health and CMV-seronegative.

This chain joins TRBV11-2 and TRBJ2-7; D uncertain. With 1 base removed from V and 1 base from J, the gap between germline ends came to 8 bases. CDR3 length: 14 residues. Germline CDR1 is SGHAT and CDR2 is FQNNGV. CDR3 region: CASSLAPQSYEQYF. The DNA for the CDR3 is TGTGCCAGCAGCTTAGCCCCCCAGTCCTACGAGCAGTACTTC. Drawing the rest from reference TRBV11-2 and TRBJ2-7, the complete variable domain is EAGVAQSPRYKIIEKRQSVAFWCNPISGHATLYWYQQILGQGPKLLIQFQNNGVVDDSQLPKDRFSAERLKGVDSTLKIQPAKLEDSAVYLCASSLAPQSYEQYFGPGTRLTVT.

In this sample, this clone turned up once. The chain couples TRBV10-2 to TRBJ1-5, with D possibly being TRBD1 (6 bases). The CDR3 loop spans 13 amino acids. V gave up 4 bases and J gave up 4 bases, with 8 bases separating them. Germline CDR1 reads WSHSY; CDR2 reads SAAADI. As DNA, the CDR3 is TGCGCCAGCAGTGGGACAGCGAATCAGCCCCAGCATTTT. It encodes CASSGTANQPQHF.

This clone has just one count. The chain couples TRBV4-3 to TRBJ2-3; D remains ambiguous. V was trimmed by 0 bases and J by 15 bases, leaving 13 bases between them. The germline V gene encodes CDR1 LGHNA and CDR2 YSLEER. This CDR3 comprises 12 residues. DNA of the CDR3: TGCGCCAGCAGCCAAGAGAACAGAATCGTATATTTT. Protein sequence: CASSQENRIVYF.

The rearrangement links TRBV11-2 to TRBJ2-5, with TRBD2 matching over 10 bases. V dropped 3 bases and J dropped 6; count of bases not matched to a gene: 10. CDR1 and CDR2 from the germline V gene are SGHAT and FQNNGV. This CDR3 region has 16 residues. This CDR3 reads CASSLSIASGRQTQYF. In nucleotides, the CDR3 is TGTGCCAGCAGCTTGTCCATAGCTAGCGGGAGACAGACCCAGTACTTC.

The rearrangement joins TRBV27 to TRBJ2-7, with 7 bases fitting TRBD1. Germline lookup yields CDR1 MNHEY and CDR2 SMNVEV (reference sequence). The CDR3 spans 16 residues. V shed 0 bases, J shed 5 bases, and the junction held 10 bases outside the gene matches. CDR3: CASSLSYPPTGDEQYF. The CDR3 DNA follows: TGTGCCAGCAGTTTATCGTACCCCCCCACAGGGGACGAGCAGTACTTC.

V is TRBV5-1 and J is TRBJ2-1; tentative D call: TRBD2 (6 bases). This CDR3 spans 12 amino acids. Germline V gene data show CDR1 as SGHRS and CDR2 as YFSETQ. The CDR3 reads CATKAGGDEQFF. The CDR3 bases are TGCGCAACCAAAGCCGGGGGAGATGAGCAGTTCTTC.

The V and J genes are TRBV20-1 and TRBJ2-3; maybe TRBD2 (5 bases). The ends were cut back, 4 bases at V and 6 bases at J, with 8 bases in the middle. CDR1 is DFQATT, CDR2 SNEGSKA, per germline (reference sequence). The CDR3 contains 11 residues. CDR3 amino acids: CSAIWTDTQYF. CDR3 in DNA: TGCAGTGCTATTTGGACTGATACGCAGTATTTT.

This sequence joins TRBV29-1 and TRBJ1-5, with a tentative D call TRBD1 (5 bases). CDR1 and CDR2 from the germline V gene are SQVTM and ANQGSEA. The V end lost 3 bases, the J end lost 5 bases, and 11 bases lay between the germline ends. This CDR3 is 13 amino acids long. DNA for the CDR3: TGCAGCGTTGATTCCGGAGGGGATCAGCCCCAGCATTTT. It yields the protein CSVDSGGDQPQHF.

The CDR3 DNA reads TGTGCCAGCACCCCGGGGGTTGGGGGCGAGCAGTACTTC. Its translation is CASTPGVGGEQYF. The V and J genes are TRBV7-2 and TRBJ2-7, with a weak D call TRBD2 (6 bases). V gave up 7 bases and J gave up 6 bases, with 16 bases separating them. The length of the CDR3 is 13 residues. CDR1 and CDR2 from the germline V gene are SGHTA and FQGNSA.

CDR3 in DNA: TGTGCCAGCAGTTCCCAAGCGGGAGGGAAGGGAGAGCAGTTCTTC. Residues: CASSSQAGGKGEQFF. V and J are TRBV27 and TRBJ2-1; 10 bases agree with TRBD2. The V gene end was trimmed by 4 bases and the J gene end by 10 bases; junction bases not matched to a gene: 10. Looked up from germline, CDR1 is MNHEY and CDR2 is SMNVEV (reference sequence). This CDR3 is built from 15 residues.

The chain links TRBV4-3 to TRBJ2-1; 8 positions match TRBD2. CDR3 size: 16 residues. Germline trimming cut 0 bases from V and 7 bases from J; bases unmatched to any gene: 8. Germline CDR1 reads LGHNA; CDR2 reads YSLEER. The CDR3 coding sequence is TGCGCCAGCAGCCAAGAACGGGCAGCGGGAGTTAATGAGCAGTTCTTC. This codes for CASSQERAAGVNEQFF.

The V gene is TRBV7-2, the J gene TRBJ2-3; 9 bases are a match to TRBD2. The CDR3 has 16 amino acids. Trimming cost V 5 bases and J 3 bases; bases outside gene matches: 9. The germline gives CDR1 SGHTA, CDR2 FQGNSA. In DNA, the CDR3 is TGTGCCAGCAGCCGCCCGCCGGGACTAGCAACAGATACGCAGTATTTT. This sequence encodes CASSRPPGLATDTQYF.

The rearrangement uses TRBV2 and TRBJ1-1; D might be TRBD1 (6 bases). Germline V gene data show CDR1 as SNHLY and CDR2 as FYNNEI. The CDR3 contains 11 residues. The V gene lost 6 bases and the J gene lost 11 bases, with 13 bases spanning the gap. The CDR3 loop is CASREQGWAFF. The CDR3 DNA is TGTGCCAGCAGAGAACAGGGTTGGGCTTTCTTT.

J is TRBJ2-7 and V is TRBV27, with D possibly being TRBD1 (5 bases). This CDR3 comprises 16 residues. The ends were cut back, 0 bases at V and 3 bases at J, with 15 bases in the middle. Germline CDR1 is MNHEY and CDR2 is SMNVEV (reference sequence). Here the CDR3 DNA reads TGTGCCAGCAGTTTATCGGGGCAGGGTAGAGTCTACGAGCAGTACTTC. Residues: CASSLSGQGRVYEQYF.

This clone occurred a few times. CDR3 sequence (DNA): TGTGCCAGCAGCTTAAGCCCAAACGAGCAGTACTTC. This translates into CASSLSPNEQYF. The rearrangement joins TRBV7-9 to TRBJ2-7, with D uncertain. The CDR3 is 12 amino acids. Per the germline V gene, CDR1 is SEHNR and CDR2 is FQNEAQ (reference sequence). V shed 2 bases and J shed 5 bases, with 7 bases lying between them. Variable domain in full (rest from reference TRBV7-9 and TRBJ2-7): DTGVSQNPRHKITKRGQNVTFRCDPISEHNRLYWYRQTLGQGPEFLTYFQNEAQLEKSRLLSDRFSAERPKGSFSTLEIQRTEQGDSAMYLCASSLSPNEQYFGPGTRLTVT.

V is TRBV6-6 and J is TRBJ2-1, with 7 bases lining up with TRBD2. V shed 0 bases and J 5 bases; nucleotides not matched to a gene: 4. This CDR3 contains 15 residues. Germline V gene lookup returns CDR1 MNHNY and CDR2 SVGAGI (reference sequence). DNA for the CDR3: TGTGCCAGCAGTTACTCATCCGGGGGGAACAATGAGCAGTTCTTC. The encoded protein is CASSYSSGGNNEQFF.

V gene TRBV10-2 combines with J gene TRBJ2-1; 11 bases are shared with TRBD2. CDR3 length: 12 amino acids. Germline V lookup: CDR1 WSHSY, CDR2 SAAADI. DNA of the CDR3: TGCGCTACCGGGACTAGCGGCAATGAGCAGTTCTTC. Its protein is CATGTSGNEQFF.